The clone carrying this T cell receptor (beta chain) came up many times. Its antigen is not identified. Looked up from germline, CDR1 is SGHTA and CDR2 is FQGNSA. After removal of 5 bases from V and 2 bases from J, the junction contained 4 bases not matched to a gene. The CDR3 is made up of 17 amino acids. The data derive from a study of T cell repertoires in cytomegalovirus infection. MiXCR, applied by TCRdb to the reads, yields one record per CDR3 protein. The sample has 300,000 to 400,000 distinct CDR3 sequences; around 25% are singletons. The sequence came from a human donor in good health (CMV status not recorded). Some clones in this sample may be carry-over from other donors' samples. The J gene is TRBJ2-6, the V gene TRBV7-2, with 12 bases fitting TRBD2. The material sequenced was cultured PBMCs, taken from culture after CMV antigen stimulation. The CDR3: CASSKTSGRAGANVLTF. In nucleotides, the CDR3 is TGTGCCAGCAGCAAGACTAGCGGGAGAGCTGGGGCCAACGTCCTGACTTTC.